A selection of T cell receptor beta chains follows, all from one sample in a study of brain T cells in children with intractable seizures. The data were produced by immunoSEQ multiplex PCR, yet TCRdb's version contains in-frame clones alone and is incomplete. There are about 340,000 clones in the sample; more than 85% occur only once, and 5% to 7% lies in the top ten. The sample consisted of peripheral blood, taken 4 to 5 months after surgery. These receptors were obtained from a boy younger than two with tuberous sclerosis and intractable seizures. CDR3s include the opening cysteine and the closing phenylalanine or tryptophan. The D gene is left open where the match is weak. Rows may omit the clone size; those that give it use once, few, many or a size class.

CASSLPGVYGYTF TGTGCCAGCAGCTTACCAGGGGTCTATGGCTACACCTTC TRBJ1-2 - - 13 TRBV13
CASSYGDYNSPLHF TGTGCCAGCAGTTACGGGGACTATAATTCACCCCTCCACTTT TRBJ1-6 - - 14 TRBV6-6
CATSDGTGGKHEQYF TGTGCCACCAGTGATGGGACAGGGGGCAAACACGAGCAGTACTTC TRBJ2-7 - TRBD1 15 TRBV24-1
CASSYIRGSGVNTEAFF TGTGCCAGCAGTTACATCCGGGGGTCCGGAGTGAACACTGAAGCTTTCTTT TRBJ1-1 once - 17 TRBV6-2/TRBV6-3
CASSLLDNQPQHF TGTGCCAGCAGCTTACTTGATAATCAGCCCCAGCATTTT TRBJ1-5 - - 13 TRBV7-9
CAWSRTSGRAGTGELFF TGTGCCTGGAGCAGGACTAGCGGGAGGGCCGGAACCGGGGAGCTGTTTTTT TRBJ2-2 - TRBD2 17 TRBV30
CASSPSSGWGTEAFF TGTGCCAGCAGCCCCTCGTCGGGGTGGGGCACTGAAGCTTTCTTT TRBJ1-1 - - 15 TRBV11-3
CASSRNRDIRGYEQYF TGTGCCAGCTCACGGAACCGGGACATTCGTGGCTACGAGCAGTACTTC TRBJ2-7 - - 16 TRBV18
CAIRSRQGGYQPQHF TGTGCCATCCGTTCTAGACAGGGCGGTTATCAGCCCCAGCATTTT TRBJ1-5 - TRBD1 15 TRBV28
CASSLAGRYEQYF TGTGCCAGCAGCTTGGCGGGGCGCTACGAGCAGTACTTC TRBJ2-7 - - 13 TRBV5-4
CASSISGTGGFYEQYF TGTGCCAGTAGTATCTCCGGGACAGGGGGCTTTTACGAGCAGTACTTC TRBJ2-7 - TRBD1 16 TRBV19
CASSFITTGGGNEQFF TGCGCCAGCAGCTTCATTACGACAGGCGGCGGGAATGAGCAGTTCTTC TRBJ2-1 - - 16 TRBV5-1
CASRGTGTGNTEAFF TGTGCCAGCAGGGGGACCGGGACAGGGAACACTGAAGCTTTCTTT TRBJ1-1 - TRBD1 15 TRBV6-5
CASSVVAGNEQFF TGTGCCAGCAGCGTAGTGGCCGGGAATGAGCAGTTCTTC TRBJ2-1 - - 13 TRBV9
CASRKHQRNTEAFF TGTGCCAGCAGGAAGCATCAGCGGAACACTGAAGCTTTCTTT TRBJ1-1 - - 14 TRBV14
CSERWGQGGSTEAFF TGCAGCGAGAGGTGGGGACAGGGGGGAAGCACTGAAGCTTTCTTT TRBJ1-1 - TRBD1 15 TRBV29-1
CASSLSAGGNTEAFF TGTGCCAGCAGTTTATCGGCGGGGGGTAACACTGAAGCTTTCTTT TRBJ1-1 - - 15 TRBV27
CASSLSGQGNEQFF TGTGCCAGCAGCTTATCCGGACAGGGTAATGAGCAGTTCTTC TRBJ2-1 - TRBD1 14 TRBV7-3
CASSLVQGNTGELFF TGCGCCAGCAGCTTGGTACAGGGGAACACCGGGGAGCTGTTTTTT TRBJ2-2 - - 15 TRBV5-1
CASSPDRVTGELFF TGTGCCAGCAGCCCGGACAGGGTGACCGGGGAGCTGTTTTTT TRBJ2-2 - TRBD1 14 TRBV7-3
CASSQRLAADTQYF TGTGCCAGCAGCCAACGACTAGCCGCAGATACGCAGTATTTT TRBJ2-3 - TRBD2 14 TRBV5-4
CASSEGEVVEQYF TGCGCCAGCAGTGAAGGGGAGGTCGTCGAGCAGTACTTC TRBJ2-7 - - 13 TRBV10-1
CASRSLAGELFF TGTGCCAGCAGAAGTTTGGCCGGGGAGCTGTTTTTT TRBJ2-2 - - 12 TRBV7-3
CASSLFRQNTGELFF TGCGCCAGCAGCTTGTTTCGACAGAACACCGGGGAGCTGTTTTTT TRBJ2-2 - - 15 TRBV5-1
CASSPRGGAGTDTQYF TGTGCCAGCAGCCCCCGTGGGGGGGCGGGCACAGATACGCAGTATTTT TRBJ2-3 - - 16 TRBV3-1/TRBV3-2
CAWLNPGTSGGVDEQFF TGTGCCTGGCTCAACCCCGGGACTAGCGGGGGTGTGGATGAGCAGTTCTTC TRBJ2-1 - TRBD2 17 TRBV30
CASSLTEAFF TGTGCCAGCAGTTTAACTGAAGCTTTCTTT TRBJ1-1 - - 10 TRBV12-3/TRBV12-4
CASSLAPGRSNQPQHF TGCGCCAGCAGCTTGGCTCCGGGGAGAAGCAATCAGCCCCAGCATTTT TRBJ1-5 once - 16 TRBV5-1
CASKGQDYEQYF TGTGCCAGCAAGGGACAGGACTACGAGCAGTACTTC TRBJ2-7 few TRBD1 12 TRBV11-3
CASSKSRLGGRAYEQYF TGTGCCAGCAGCAAATCGCGGTTGGGCGGGAGGGCCTACGAGCAGTACTTC TRBJ2-7 - TRBD2 17 TRBV11-3
CATSGGSTGELFF TGTGCCACCAGTGGAGGGTCTACCGGGGAGCTGTTTTTT TRBJ2-2 - - 13 TRBV24-1
CASSPLAGGLDTQYF TGTGCCAGCAGCCCACTAGCGGGAGGCCTGGATACGCAGTATTTT TRBJ2-3 once TRBD2 15 TRBV4-2
CAWNGATGGLTQYF TGTGCCTGGAACGGGGCCACCGGGGGGTTGACCCAGTACTTC TRBJ2-5 - TRBD2 14 TRBV30
CASKGTGMHQPQHF TGTGCCAGCAAAGGGACAGGGATGCATCAGCCCCAGCATTTT TRBJ1-5 - TRBD1 14 TRBV2
CASSRKPRESGNTIYF TGTGCCAGCAGCCGCAAACCTCGTGAATCTGGAAACACCATATATTTT TRBJ1-3 - - 16 TRBV28
CASSVGASNQPQHF TGTGCCAGCAGTGTTGGGGCTAGCAATCAGCCCCAGCATTTT TRBJ1-5 - - 14 TRBV2
CASSSPSSDSEAFF TGTGCCAGCAGCTCCCCGTCGTCGGACAGCGAAGCTTTCTTT TRBJ1-1 once - 14 TRBV7-9